The 18 T cell receptor beta chains given below trace back to one sample, sequenced in a study of blood T cell repertoires in COVID-19. The protocol was immunoSEQ multiplex PCR, while the TCRdb copy is restricted to in-frame clones and leaves out a portion. The data hold 220,000 or so clones, with approximately 84% observed a single time. Material: peripheral blood. These receptors came from a woman older than 75 with acute or convalescent COVID-19.

The chain links TRBV4-2 to TRBJ2-1; TRBD2 matches at 8 bases. The CDR3 has 18 residues. V was clipped by 3 bases and J by 5 bases; unmatched bases: 15. CDR1 is LGHNA and CDR2 is YNFKEQ in the germline V gene. Here the CDR3 reads CASSQESSQSGSNNEQFF. The DNA of the CDR3 is TGTGCCAGCAGCCAGGAAAGCTCACAGAGCGGGAGTAACAATGAGCAGTTCTTC.

The count of this clone is one. This chain joins TRBV5-6 and TRBJ1-5; D is possibly TRBD1 (6 bases). V was trimmed by 1 base and J by 1 base, leaving 12 bases between them. CDR3 size: 16 residues. Germline V gene lookup returns CDR1 SGHDT and CDR2 YYEEEE. The CDR3 region has the DNA TGTGCCAGCAGCTTGTCTCAGGGGAGCAGCAATCAGCCCCAGCATTTT. Translating gives CASSLSQGSSNQPQHF.

The V and J genes are TRBV30 and TRBJ2-1; D perhaps matches TRBD1 (6 bases). The CDR3 is 13 residues long. The germline CDR1 and CDR2 sequences are GTSNPN and SVGIG (reference sequence). Trimming left V 0 bases short and J 8 bases short, with 11 bases between. In DNA form, the CDR3 reads TGTGCCTGGAGTGTAACAGGGCGGGATGAGCAGTTCTTC. The encoded protein is CAWSVTGRDEQFF.

This clone was detected once. This rearrangement joins TRBV6-2 or TRBV6-3 to TRBJ1-2, with D perhaps TRBD1 (6 bases). CDR3 length: 15 residues. The germline V gene encodes CDR1 MNHEY and CDR2 SVGEGT. The V end lost 6 bases, the J end lost 7 bases, and 21 bases lay between the germline ends. CDR3: CASSIAWTAEGGYTF. The CDR3 nucleotides are TGTGCCAGCAGCATAGCCTGGACAGCTGAAGGTGGCTACACCTTC.

V gene TRBV3-1 (or the pseudogene TRBV3-2) combines with J gene TRBJ1-5, with D perhaps TRBD1 (6 bases). CDR3 length: 16 residues. V dropped 3 bases and J dropped 6 bases, with 18 bases sitting between them. CDR1 and CDR2 (germline): LGHDT, YNNKEL (reference sequence). The CDR3: CASSHGSAGAGQPQHF. Written as DNA, the CDR3 is TGTGCCAGCAGCCACGGGTCAGCAGGGGCCGGTCAGCCCCAGCATTTT.

This clone was picked up a small number of times. V is TRBV28 and J is TRBJ2-7, with a weak D call TRBD1 (5 bases). The CDR3 runs 16 residues. Germline assignment: CDR1 MDHEN and CDR2 SYDVKM. V shed 6 bases and J shed 3 bases, with 21 bases lying between them. CDR3 in DNA: TGTGCCAGCAGCCCTTCCCTTGGGGCGTCTCGCTACGAGCAGTACTTC. Its translation is CASSPSLGASRYEQYF.

The V gene is TRBV19, the J gene TRBJ1-1, with TRBD1 identical over 10 bases. Germline values: CDR1 LNHDA, CDR2 SQIVND (reference sequence). V lost 6 bases and J lost 2; bases outside the gene matches: 3. The CDR3 length is 14 residues. The CDR3 here is CASRETGGNTEAFF. The CDR3 DNA is TGTGCCAGTAGGGAGACAGGGGGCAACACTGAAGCTTTCTTT.

The chain links TRBV7-3 to TRBJ2-1, with 7 bases matching TRBD2. V lost 5 bases to trimming and J lost 2 bases; unmatched junction nucleotides: 0. This CDR3 is built from 13 residues. Germline lookup yields CDR1 SGHTA and CDR2 FQGTGA. DNA for the CDR3: TGTGCCAGCAGCGGGACTACCTACAATGAGCAGTTCTTC. Translation: CASSGTTYNEQFF.

This clone was seen just once. The chain uses TRBV27 and TRBJ2-7, with D possibly being TRBD2 (6 bases). Looked up from germline, CDR1 is MNHEY and CDR2 is SMNVEV (reference sequence). The CDR3 length is 15 residues. V gave up 0 bases and J gave up 0 bases, with 9 bases separating them. CDR3 protein: CASSLSMTSSYEQYF. In nucleotides, the CDR3 is TGTGCCAGCAGTTTATCCATGACTAGCTCCTACGAGCAGTACTTC.

The J gene is TRBJ1-2, the V gene TRBV3-1 (or the pseudogene TRBV3-2); TRBD1 matches 8 bases. J gave up 7 bases and V 4 bases, and 8 bases lay outside the gene matches. Looked up from germline, CDR1 is LGHDT and CDR2 is YNNKEL (reference sequence). The CDR3 has 14 amino acids. CDR3 region: CASSRPGQDFGYTF. The CDR3 bases are TGTGCCAGCAGCCGCCCGGGACAGGATTTTGGCTACACCTTC.

The rearrangement joins TRBV28 to TRBJ2-3; D is possibly TRBD2 (6 bases). Germline-derived CDR1 and CDR2 are MDHEN and SYDVKM. CDR3 length: 16 amino acids. Trimming stripped 1 base from V and 0 bases from J, with 11 bases between. This CDR3 is CASSLYAGSSTDTQYF. The CDR3 nucleotides are TGTGCCAGCAGTTTATATGCGGGATCTAGCACAGATACGCAGTATTTT.

The gene calls are TRBV5-4 and TRBJ1-5, with D perhaps matching TRBD1 (5 bases). The CDR3 sequence is 13 residues long. The V end lost 2 bases, the J end lost 7 bases, and 10 bases lay between the germline ends. Germline V gene data show CDR1 as SGHNT and CDR2 as YYREEE (reference sequence). This chain's CDR3 is CASSLGAQQPQHF. As DNA, the CDR3 is TGTGCCAGCAGCTTAGGGGCACAGCAGCCCCAGCATTTT.

V is TRBV6-2 or TRBV6-3 and J is TRBJ2-4; 10 positions agree with TRBD2. Trimming at V came to 6 bases and at J to 4 bases, leaving 9 bases not matched to a gene. The germline CDR1 and CDR2 sequences are MNHEY and SVGEGT. The CDR3 consists of 16 residues. CDR3 sequence reads: CASRPQRGGGKNIQYF. The CDR3 nucleotides read TGTGCCAGCAGACCTCAGCGGGGGGGCGGAAAAAACATTCAGTACTTC.

The V call is TRBV19, the J call TRBJ1-5; 9 bases fit TRBD1. The CDR3 covers 18 residues. Losses at the gene ends were 5 bases for V and 1 base for J; bases not matched to a gene: 12. Germline loops: CDR1 LNHDA, CDR2 SQIVND (reference sequence). CDR3 in amino acids: CASSFIFTGGRSNQPQHF. The CDR3 DNA reads as TGTGCCAGTAGTTTCATCTTTACAGGGGGCAGGAGCAATCAGCCCCAGCATTTT.

The chain links TRBV7-9 to TRBJ2-1; TRBD2 aligns across 14 bases. The J segment lost 9 bases and the V segment lost 4 bases, leaving 8 bases of the junction unmatched. CDR1 SEHNR and CDR2 FQNEAQ come from the germline V gene (reference sequence). The CDR3 spans 16 residues. The CDR3 here is CASSYGLAGGWVEQFF. CDR3 coding DNA: TGTGCCAGCAGCTACGGACTAGCGGGGGGTTGGGTTGAGCAGTTCTTC.

The chain links TRBV2 to TRBJ2-5; TRBD1 might be the D (6 bases). The CDR3 runs 14 residues. V lost 7 bases, J lost 5 bases, and 17 bases lay in between. The germline V gene has CDR1 SNHLY and CDR2 FYNNEI. The CDR3 DNA follows: TGTGCCAGCAACAGGGCCCTCGCGCGGGAGACCCAGTACTTC. As protein: CASNRALARETQYF.

The chain joins TRBV28 to TRBJ2-5; 7 nucleotides line up with TRBD1. This CDR3 is 16 amino acids long. Trimming took 3 bases from V and 3 from J; bases not matched to a gene: 10. Germline V lookup: CDR1 MDHEN, CDR2 SYDVKM. CDR3: CASSLEQGTSEETQYF. In DNA form, the CDR3 reads TGTGCCAGCAGTTTGGAACAGGGGACCTCGGAAGAGACCCAGTACTTC. The full variable domain, completed using reference TRBV28 and TRBJ2-5, is DVKVTQSSRYLVKRTGEKVFLECVQDMDHENMFWYRQDPGLGLRLIYFSYDVKMKEKGDIPEGYSVSREKKERFSLILESASTNQTSMYLCASSLEQGTSEETQYFGPGTRLLVL.

V is TRBV19 and J is TRBJ1-1, with a possible D match to TRBD1 (6 bases). The germline V gene has CDR1 LNHDA and CDR2 SQIVND (reference sequence). V was pared by 2 bases and J by 3 bases, with 19 bases between. This CDR3 has 17 residues. Here the CDR3 reads CASSIRGARVRDTEAFF. The CDR3 nucleotides read TGTGCCAGTAGTATACGGGGGGCCAGGGTTCGGGACACTGAAGCTTTCTTT.